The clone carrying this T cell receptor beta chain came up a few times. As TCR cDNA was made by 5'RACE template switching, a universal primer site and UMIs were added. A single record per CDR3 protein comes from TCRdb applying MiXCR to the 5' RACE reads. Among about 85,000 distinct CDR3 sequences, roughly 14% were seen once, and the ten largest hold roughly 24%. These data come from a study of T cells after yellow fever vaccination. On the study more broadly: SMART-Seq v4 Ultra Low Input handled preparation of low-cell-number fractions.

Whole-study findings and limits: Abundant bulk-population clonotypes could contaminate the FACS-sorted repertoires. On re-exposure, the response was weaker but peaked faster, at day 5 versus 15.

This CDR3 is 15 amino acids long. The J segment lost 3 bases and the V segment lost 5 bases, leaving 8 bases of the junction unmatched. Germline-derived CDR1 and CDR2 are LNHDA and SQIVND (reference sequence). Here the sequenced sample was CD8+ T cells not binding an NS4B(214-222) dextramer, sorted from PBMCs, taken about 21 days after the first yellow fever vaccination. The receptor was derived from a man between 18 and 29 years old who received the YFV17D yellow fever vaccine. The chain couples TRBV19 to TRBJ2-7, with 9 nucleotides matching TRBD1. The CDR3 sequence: CASSEGGTGHYEQYF. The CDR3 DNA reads TGTGCCAGTAGTGAAGGCGGGACAGGGCACTACGAGCAGTACTTC.